This TCR beta chain was sequenced during a study of neurological immune-mediated disorders. Study results and limitations: The greatest TCR clonal expansion occurred in HTLV-1-associated myelopathy and the least in multiple sclerosis, which fell below healthy controls.

Ten or more counts support this clonotype. Its antigen is currently unknown. Germline-derived CDR1 and CDR2 are SGHRS and YFSETQ. V gave up 3 bases and J gave up 6 bases, with 10 bases separating them. The CDR3 runs to 12 residues. 5'RACE with 10-nucleotide random UMIs generated the cDNA. From 15-18 subjects, over 180 million TCR-beta sequences were obtained in each sequencing run. TCRdb processed the 5' RACE reads anew with MiXCR; each CDR3 protein has one entry. The sample includes about 30,000 distinct CDR3 sequences, roughly 12% of them seen just once. PBMCs stored at -80 C, numbering 2 million, were the origin of the unsorted libraries.

The material sequenced was PBMCs. The chain carries TRBV5-1 and TRBJ2-7; a weak D match, TRBD1 (6 bases). The receptor was derived from a woman aged 55 to 70 in good health. CDR3 sequence: CASSSTGSEQYF. The CDR3 DNA sequence: TGCGCCAGCAGCTCCACAGGGTCCGAGCAGTACTTC.